The next 13 T cell receptor beta chains were all read from a single sample in a study of T cell responses to AZD1222 COVID-19 vaccine. Measured with immunoSEQ multiplex PCR; TCRdb has only the in-frame clones, and not every one. Found here are 100,000 to 150,000 clones, around 89% of them singletons; the top ten hold approximately 10%. The sample consisted of peripheral blood, taken on day 0 of MenACWY control vaccination. The receptors shown here come from an adult in good health.

CDR3 sequence (DNA): TGTGCCAGCAGCTCCGGGACTAGCGGGAGAGAGACCCAGTACTTC. Translated, it gives CASSSGTSGRETQYF. The chain carries TRBV7-9 and TRBJ2-5, with 14 bases matching TRBD2. V lost 4 bases and J lost 4; bases outside the gene matches: 2. Germline loops: CDR1 SEHNR, CDR2 FQNEAQ (reference sequence). The CDR3 runs 15 residues.

This clone has a single count. The V gene is TRBV6-5, the J gene TRBJ1-2, with a weak D call TRBD1 (5 bases). Trimming took 2 bases from V and 8 from J, leaving 21 bases between them. Germline-derived CDR1 and CDR2 are MNHEY and SVGAGI. The CDR3 is 16 amino acids. The CDR3 DNA follows: TGTGCCAGCAGTTACGACGCGGGGCCGGGGCGCGACGGCTACACCTTC. It codes for CASSYDAGPGRDGYTF.

The chain is built from TRBV11-3 and TRBJ2-4; D is perhaps TRBD1 or TRBD2 (5 bases each). V gave up 1 base and J gave up 0 bases, with 10 bases separating them. There are 16 residues in the CDR3. In germline, CDR1 is SGHNT, CDR2 YENEEA. This CDR3 is CASSLGGSVAKNIQYF. The CDR3 DNA sequence: TGTGCCAGCAGCTTAGGGGGGTCAGTAGCCAAAAACATTCAGTACTTC.

V is TRBV3-1 (or the pseudogene TRBV3-2) and J is TRBJ2-5; 9 nucleotides match TRBD1. CDR3 length: 14 residues. Looked up from germline, CDR1 is LGHDT and CDR2 is YNNKEL (reference sequence). J gave up 4 bases and V 3 bases, and 3 bases lay outside the gene matches. For the CDR3, the DNA is TGTGCCAGCAGCCAGAGGACAGGGGCAGAGACCCAGTACTTC. It specifies CASSQRTGAETQYF.

The rearrangement uses TRBV2 and TRBJ1-2; TRBD1 matches at 10 bases. Trimming cost V 4 bases and J 4 bases; bases outside gene matches: 3. CDR3 length equals 14 residues. Germline V CDR1 and CDR2: SNHLY, FYNNEI. CDR3 sequence reads: CASSGTGGSYGYTF. The CDR3 DNA follows: TGTGCCAGCAGTGGGACAGGGGGGAGCTATGGCTACACCTTC.

The chain links TRBV7-8 to TRBJ1-5; D perhaps matches TRBD1 (5 bases). Germline CDR1 reads SGHVS; CDR2 reads FQNEAQ. This CDR3 has 14 residues. Trimming shortened V by 5 bases and J by 1 base, and 9 bases separated the two germline ends. The CDR3 here is CASSRDPSNQPQHF. The CDR3 coding sequence is TGTGCCAGCAGCAGGGACCCGAGCAATCAGCCCCAGCATTTT.

The rearrangement uses TRBV12-3 or TRBV12-4 and TRBJ2-7; D remains unclear. Trimming pared 5 bases from V and 4 bases from J, leaving 12 bases between. The CDR3 length is 13 residues. CDR3 residues: CASSPTPGYEQYF. The CDR3 DNA sequence: TGTGCCAGCAGTCCCACTCCTGGTTACGAGCAGTACTTC.

This clone was observed once. The chain couples TRBV29-1 to TRBJ1-2; 7 bases agree with TRBD1. The germline V gene has CDR1 SQVTM and CDR2 ANQGSEA. V lost 6 bases and J lost 6; bases outside the gene matches: 13. CDR3 length: 14 residues. The CDR3 region has the DNA TGCAGCGTCGTACAGGGGTCACTGGGGGATGGCTACACCTTC. The encoded protein is CSVVQGSLGDGYTF.

The gene calls are TRBV5-5 and TRBJ1-2, with D unclear. CDR1 is SGHKS and CDR2 is YYEKEE in the germline V gene (reference sequence). The V end was cut by 0 bases, the J end by 4 bases, with 4 bases between. The CDR3 is made up of 12 amino acids. CDR3 bases: TGTGCCAGCAGCTTGGAAGGCTATGGCTACACCTTC. Protein: CASSLEGYGYTF.

The CDR3 sequence: CASSQVGQGRVQPQHF. The CDR3 DNA sequence: TGCGCCAGCAGCCAAGTCGGACAGGGAAGGGTTCAGCCCCAGCATTTT. The V gene is TRBV4-1, the J gene TRBJ1-5, with 8 bases identical to TRBD1. Germline trimming cut 1 base from V and 6 bases from J; bases unmatched to any gene: 8. The CDR3 has 16 residues. Germline CDR1 is MGHRA and CDR2 is YSYEKL.

This clone was found a few times. The chain uses TRBV19 and TRBJ2-1; 11 bases fit TRBD1. V was pared by 5 bases and J by 7 bases, with 10 bases of the junction left unmatched. Looked up from germline, CDR1 is LNHDA and CDR2 is SQIVND (reference sequence). The CDR3 length is 16 residues. The CDR3 DNA follows: TGTGCCAGTAGTTCCTCCGGGACAGGGGGTAGGAATGAGCAGTTCTTC. It is translated as CASSSSGTGGRNEQFF. The variable domain in full, with the rest retrieved from reference TRBV19 and TRBJ2-1, is DGGITQSPKYLFRKEGQNVTLSCEQNLNHDAMYWYRQDPGQGLRLIYYSQIVNDFQKGDIAEGYSVSREKKESFPLTVTSAQKNPTAFYLCASSSSGTGGRNEQFFGPGTRLTVL.

This chain joins TRBV11-3 and TRBJ1-3, with no clear D. Deletions cut 1 base from V and 0 bases from J, with 7 bases between. In germline, CDR1 is SGHNT, CDR2 YENEEA. This CDR3 is 15 amino acids long. Here the CDR3 reads CASSLAGDSGNTIYF. The CDR3 DNA follows: TGTGCCAGCAGCTTAGCAGGCGACTCTGGAAACACCATATATTTT.

The chain recombines TRBV5-1 with TRBJ1-1, with 7 bases aligning to TRBD1. The CDR3 sequence is 15 residues long. V shed 4 bases, J shed 0 bases, and the junction held 6 bases outside the gene matches. The germline gives CDR1 SGHRS, CDR2 YFSETQ. The CDR3 DNA reads as TGCGCCAGCAGCAATCAACAGGGGATGAACACTGAAGCTTTCTTT. Translated: CASSNQQGMNTEAFF.